The rows below give T cell receptor beta chains drawn from one sample of a study of blood T cell repertoires in COVID-19. Produced via immunoSEQ multiplex PCR; TCRdb's table is partial and in-frame only. The repertoire holds some 350,000 clones, with 85% to 90% as singletons. The sample was PBMCs or T cells enriched from blood (not recorded which). These receptors originate from a man younger than 35 who had recovered from COVID-19. CDR3s include the opening cysteine and the closing phenylalanine or tryptophan. The D gene is left open where the match is weak. Expanded clones are given a class, and other clones once, few, many or no size at all.

>.|TRBV7-9|.|TRBJ1-3
CASSLEVDSF
TGTGCCAGCAGCTTAGAAGTGGACAGTTTT
>TRBD1|TRBV9|.|TRBJ2-2
CASSVTIRQGSGELFF
TGTGCCAGCAGCGTCACAATAAGACAGGGGTCCGGGGAGCTGTTTTTT
>.|TRBV18|once|TRBJ2-4
CASSPNYSKNIQYF
TGTGCCAGCTCACCTAACTATTCCAAAAACATTCAGTACTTC
>TRBD2|TRBV19|few|TRBJ2-1
CATTGGLGYNEQFF
TGTGCCACCACGGGGGGGCTGGGGTACAATGAGCAGTTCTTC
>TRBD2|TRBV7-6|once|TRBJ2-1
CASSFDEGGIRSWGSEQFF
TGTGCCAGCAGCTTCGACGAGGGAGGGATACGATCTTGGGGCAGTGAGCAGTTCTTC
>TRBD1|TRBV28|.|TRBJ1-5
CASSLITGGNQPQHF
TGTGCCAGCAGTTTAATCACAGGGGGCAACCAGCCCCAGCATTTT
>.|TRBV12-3/TRBV12-4|.|TRBJ1-2
CASNFGYGYTF
TGTGCCAGCAACTTCGGTTATGGCTACACCTTC
>.|TRBV27|.|TRBJ1-6
CASSLPGSSPLHF
TGTGCCAGCAGTCTACCTGGGAGTTCACCCCTCCACTTT
>.|TRBV7-3|.|TRBJ2-1
CASSLSAGDEQFF
TGTGCCAGCAGCTTAAGTGCGGGTGATGAGCAGTTCTTC
>.|TRBV7-2|.|TRBJ1-2
CASSPPGRGYGYTF
TGTGCCAGCAGCCCCCCCGGGAGGGGCTATGGCTACACCTTC
>.|TRBV3-1/TRBV3-2|.|TRBJ1-3
CASSQTARLTGNTIYF
TGTGCCAGCAGCCAAACCGCTAGGTTGACCGGAAACACCATATATTTT
>.|TRBV7-3|.|TRBJ1-2
CASSPQGNYGYTF
TGTGCCAGCAGCCCCCAGGGGAACTATGGCTACACCTTC
>TRBD2|TRBV27|.|TRBJ2-3
CASSSAGASGSTDTQYF
TGTGCCAGCAGTTCCGCTGGGGCTAGCGGGAGCACAGATACGCAGTATTTT
>TRBD1|TRBV18|.|TRBJ1-4
CASSPGTASNEKLFF
TGTGCCAGCTCACCAGGGACAGCCTCTAATGAAAAACTGTTTTTT
>.|TRBV19|.|TRBJ1-3
CASSETFGTGGNTIYF
TGTGCCAGTAGTGAGACATTCGGGACTGGTGGAAACACCATATATTTT
>.|TRBV7-7|.|TRBJ1-6
CASSLEQSLYNSPLHF
TGTGCCAGCAGCTTAGAACAGTCCCTGTATAATTCACCCCTCCACTTT
>.|TRBV18|.|TRBJ1-1
CASSQTPTAGPWTEAFF
TGTGCCAGCTCACAAACCCCTACTGCAGGTCCTTGGACTGAAGCTTTCTTT
>.|TRBV16|.|TRBJ2-5
CASSQRTAQETQYF
TGTGCCAGCAGCCAAAGAACAGCTCAAGAGACCCAGTACTTC
>TRBD2|TRBV11-2|.|TRBJ2-7
CASSSGRLAGGSYEQYF
TGTGCCAGCAGCTCGGGGAGACTAGCGGGCGGCTCGTACGAGCAGTACTTC
>.|TRBV5-4|.|TRBJ2-1
CASSLGGRVPYNEQFF
TGTGCCAGCAGCTTGGGGGGGCGCGTTCCCTACAATGAGCAGTTCTTC
>TRBD2|TRBV5-1|few|TRBJ2-7
CASSQLSGSEYEQYF
TGCGCCAGCAGTCAGCTTAGCGGGAGTGAGTACGAGCAGTACTTC
>.|TRBV4-3|.|TRBJ2-3
CASRKGVATTDTQYF
TGCGCCAGCAGAAAGGGAGTAGCGACCACAGATACGCAGTATTTT
>.|TRBV28|.|TRBJ1-2
CASARGQGYGYTF
TGTGCCAGCGCCCGAGGGCAGGGGTATGGCTACACCTTC
>.|TRBV7-3|.|TRBJ2-2
CASSLNGAGGELFF
TGTGCCAGCAGCTTAAACGGTGCAGGGGGGGAGCTGTTTTTT
>.|TRBV28|.|TRBJ2-3
CASSFGAGPPDTQYF
TGTGCCAGCAGTTTTGGGGCAGGGCCCCCAGATACGCAGTATTTT
>TRBD1|TRBV4-1|.|TRBJ2-7
CASSQEGQSYEQYF
TGCGCCAGCAGCCAAGAGGGACAGTCCTACGAGCAGTACTTC
>.|TRBV20-1|.|TRBJ1-2
CSASHRAVLNYGYTF
TGCAGTGCTAGTCACAGGGCGGTGCTCAACTATGGCTACACCTTC
>.|TRBV2|.|TRBJ1-1
CASSSLESRTEAFF
TGTGCCAGCAGTAGTCTCGAGTCCCGTACTGAAGCTTTCTTT
>.|TRBV19|.|TRBJ2-5
CASSNNQETQYF
TGTGCCAGTAGTAATAATCAAGAGACCCAGTACTTC
>.|TRBV24-1|once|TRBJ1-5
CATSGQSGQPQHF
TGTGCCACCAGTGGACAGTCCGGTCAGCCCCAGCATTTT
>.|TRBV6-5|once|TRBJ1-2
CASSYSKAGKNYGYTF
TGTGCCAGCAGTTACTCGAAGGCGGGCAAGAACTATGGCTACACCTTC
>.|TRBV12-2|once|TRBJ2-2
CASRFAGFEVGGQGGAGELFF
TGTGCAAGTCGCTTCGCCGGGTTCGAGGTAGGGGGACAGGGGGGTGCCGGGGAGCTGTTTTTT
>.|TRBV9|.|TRBJ1-1
CASSPQTAPMNTEAFF
TGTGCCAGCAGCCCCCAGACAGCGCCGATGAACACTGAAGCTTTCTTT
>.|TRBV25-1|once|TRBJ2-4
CASSGPGLAKNIQYF
TGTGCCAGCAGTGGACCGGGTTTAGCCAAAAACATTCAGTACTTC
>.|TRBV7-9|few|TRBJ2-7
CASSPLSYEQYF
TGTGCCAGCAGTCCCCTTAGCTACGAGCAGTACTTC
>TRBD2|TRBV5-1|.|TRBJ2-1
CASSPLAREGTNEQFF
TGCGCCAGCAGCCCTCTTGCGCGGGAGGGTACCAATGAGCAGTTCTTC